This T cell receptor (beta chain) was found in a study of CD8 T cells in ankylosing spondylitis. Notes on the study in general: The clones that were linked to disease were reported to be significantly enriched in matched synovial fluid samples from ankylosing spondylitis patients. Seemingly distinctive of ankylosing spondylitis blood was a TCR beta motif formed by eight highly homologous variants.

The germline gives CDR1 SGHRS, CDR2 YFSETQ. The CDR3 contains 14 residues. V dropped 5 bases and J dropped 6; count of bases not matched to a gene: 8. Quantitative 5'-RACE with molecular barcodes generated TCR beta libraries. TCRdb reprocessed the 5' RACE reads via MiXCR and lists one record per CDR3 protein. The table shows approximately 260,000 distinct CDR3 sequences, with around 7.8% occurring only once. This clonotype showed up many times. Its specificity is not known. The sample consisted of blood, either unsorted or a sorted T cell fraction (not recorded which). This TCR was recovered from a male donor with ankylosing spondylitis or in good health (not recorded which). V is TRBV5-1 and J is TRBJ2-3; 8 nucleotides agree with TRBD2. The chain's CDR3 is CASRPGLAVDTQYF. CDR3 DNA sequence: TGCGCCAGCAGGCCCGGACTAGCCGTGGATACGCAGTATTTT.